What follows is one T cell receptor (beta chain) and its context. Its antigen is unidentified. Using its own MiXCR run on the 5' RACE reads, TCRdb lists one record per CDR3 protein. The table has about 200,000 distinct CDR3 sequences, about a sixth seen once. The entry originates in a study of identical twins. Study results and caveats: It was cross-sectional statistical analysis, not following the same donors, that the conclusions relied on. Sequences that were beta out-of-frame showed weaker excess twin sharing. Invariant MAIT and iNKT cells may have partly biased zero-insertion analyses.

The junction had 9 bases not matched to a gene; V was cut back by 3 bases and J by 7 bases. CDR1 is SGHNT, CDR2 YYREEE, per germline (reference sequence). This CDR3 is built from 17 residues. These data were likewise used in another study, on T cells expressing NK-cell markers. As that study records: Obtained from sorted CD3+CD56+NKG2C+, CD3+CD56+NKG2C- and CD3+CD56-NKG2C+ T cells were the TCR beta repertoires.

The chain combines TRBV5-4 with TRBJ2-1, with 14 bases fitting TRBD2. This sequence was found in a woman aged 18-29 years in good health. The specimen was CD8+ T cells sorted from blood. In DNA, the CDR3 is TGTGCCAGCAGCTACGGGACTAGCGGGGGCCACAGGAATGAGCAGTTCTTC. This gives the protein CASSYGTSGGHRNEQFF.